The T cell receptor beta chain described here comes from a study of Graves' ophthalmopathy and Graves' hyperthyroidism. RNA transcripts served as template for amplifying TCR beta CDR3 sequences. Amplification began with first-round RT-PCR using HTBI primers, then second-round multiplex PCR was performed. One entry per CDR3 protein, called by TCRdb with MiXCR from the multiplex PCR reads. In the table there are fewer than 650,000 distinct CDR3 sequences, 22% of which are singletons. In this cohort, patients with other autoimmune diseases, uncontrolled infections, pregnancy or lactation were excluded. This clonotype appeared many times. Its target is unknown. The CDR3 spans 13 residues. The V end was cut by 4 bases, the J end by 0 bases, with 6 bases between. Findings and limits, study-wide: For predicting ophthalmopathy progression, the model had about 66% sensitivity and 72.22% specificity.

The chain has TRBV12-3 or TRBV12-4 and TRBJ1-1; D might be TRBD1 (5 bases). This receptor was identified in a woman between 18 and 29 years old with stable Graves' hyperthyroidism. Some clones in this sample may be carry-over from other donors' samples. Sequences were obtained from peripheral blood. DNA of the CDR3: TGTGCCAGCAGTTGGGGACTGAACACTGAAGCTTTCTTT. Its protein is CASSWGLNTEAFF.